These T cell receptor beta chains were read from a single sample in a study of blood T cells in healthy people across ages. MiXCR, run by TCRdb on the 5' RACE reads, gives a single entry per CDR3 protein. Among about 970,000 distinct CDR3 sequences, just over 50% were seen once, and the ten largest hold 20% to 25%. The sample comprised blood. The receptor set was obtained from a woman aged 60-75 years in good health. Each CDR3 is given with its conserved first and last residue. The D gene is left open where the match is weak. The size entry is marked missing in some rows and otherwise reads once, few, many or a size class.

j_call: TRBJ2-7; d_call: TRBD1; clone_size: -; v_call: TRBV12-3/TRBV12-4; cdr3_aa: CASSTGDRNYEQYF; cdr3_nt: TGTGCCAGCAGTACCGGGGACAGGAATTACGAGCAGTACTTC
j_call: TRBJ2-7; d_call: -; clone_size: -; v_call: TRBV7-2; cdr3_aa: CASSLGASGQTYEQYF; cdr3_nt: TGTGCCAGCAGCTTAGGGGCAAGCGGGCAAACCTACGAGCAGTACTTC
j_call: TRBJ1-2; d_call: -; clone_size: few; v_call: TRBV3-1; cdr3_aa: CASSTGEGNYGYTF; cdr3_nt: TGTGCCAGCAGCACAGGAGAGGGGAACTATGGCTACACCTTC
j_call: TRBJ1-6; d_call: TRBD1; clone_size: few; v_call: TRBV4-1; cdr3_aa: CASSHLNRDRNNSPLHF; cdr3_nt: TGCGCCAGCAGCCATCTAAACCGGGACAGAAATAATTCACCCCTCCACTTT
j_call: TRBJ2-7; d_call: -; clone_size: -; v_call: TRBV7-2; cdr3_aa: CASSRYSYEQYF; cdr3_nt: TGTGCCAGCAGCCGCTACTCCTACGAGCAGTACTTC
j_call: TRBJ2-7; d_call: TRBD1; clone_size: -; v_call: TRBV5-1; cdr3_aa: CASSLADRGYNEQYF; cdr3_nt: TGCGCCAGCAGCTTGGCCGACAGGGGCTACAATGAGCAGTACTTC
j_call: TRBJ2-1; d_call: -; clone_size: few; v_call: TRBV5-5; cdr3_aa: CASRSTYLDYNNEQFF; cdr3_nt: TGTGCCAGCAGGAGTACCTACCTGGACTACAACAATGAGCAGTTCTTC
j_call: TRBJ2-5; d_call: TRBD1; clone_size: few; v_call: TRBV27; cdr3_aa: CASSPGTGGAQYF; cdr3_nt: TGTGCCAGCAGTCCCGGGACAGGGGGGGCCCAGTACTTC
j_call: TRBJ2-5; d_call: -; clone_size: -; v_call: TRBV5-1; cdr3_aa: CASSLGQVLPPETQYF; cdr3_nt: TGCGCCAGCAGCTTGGGGCAGGTGCTACCTCCCGAGACCCAGTACTTC
j_call: TRBJ2-7; d_call: -; clone_size: -; v_call: TRBV29-1; cdr3_aa: CSVVTPLSYEQYF; cdr3_nt: TGCAGCGTTGTGACTCCGCTGAGCTACGAGCAGTACTTC
j_call: TRBJ2-4; d_call: -; clone_size: -; v_call: TRBV5-1; cdr3_aa: CASSSKSGGAAKNIQYF; cdr3_nt: TGCGCCAGCAGCTCCAAATCCGGGGGAGCAGCCAAAAACATTCAGTACTTC
j_call: TRBJ2-5; d_call: -; clone_size: -; v_call: TRBV4-1; cdr3_aa: CASSPSLALAQETQYF; cdr3_nt: TGCGCCAGCAGCCCAAGTCTTGCGCTAGCGCAAGAGACCCAGTACTTC
j_call: TRBJ2-1; d_call: -; clone_size: -; v_call: TRBV20-1; cdr3_aa: CSAPPRRLTYNEQFF; cdr3_nt: TGCAGTGCCCCACCTCGCAGGCTAACCTACAATGAGCAGTTCTTC
j_call: TRBJ2-4; d_call: TRBD1; clone_size: -; v_call: TRBV9; cdr3_aa: CASRGTDRVQYF; cdr3_nt: TGTGCCAGCAGAGGGACAGATAGGGTGCAGTACTTC
j_call: TRBJ1-2; d_call: TRBD1; clone_size: -; v_call: TRBV18; cdr3_aa: CASSPPGTVYGCTF; cdr3_nt: TGTGCCAGCTCACCACCCGGGACAGTCTATGGCTGCACCTTC
j_call: TRBJ2-1; d_call: TRBD2; clone_size: -; v_call: TRBV20-1; cdr3_aa: CSAEGLAGILEQFF; cdr3_nt: TGCAGTGCCGAGGGGCTAGCGGGAATTCTTGAGCAGTTCTTC
j_call: TRBJ1-2; d_call: -; clone_size: -; v_call: TRBV29-1; cdr3_aa: CSVDTGSGYGYTF; cdr3_nt: TGCAGCGTTGACACAGGGTCCGGCTATGGCTACACCTTC